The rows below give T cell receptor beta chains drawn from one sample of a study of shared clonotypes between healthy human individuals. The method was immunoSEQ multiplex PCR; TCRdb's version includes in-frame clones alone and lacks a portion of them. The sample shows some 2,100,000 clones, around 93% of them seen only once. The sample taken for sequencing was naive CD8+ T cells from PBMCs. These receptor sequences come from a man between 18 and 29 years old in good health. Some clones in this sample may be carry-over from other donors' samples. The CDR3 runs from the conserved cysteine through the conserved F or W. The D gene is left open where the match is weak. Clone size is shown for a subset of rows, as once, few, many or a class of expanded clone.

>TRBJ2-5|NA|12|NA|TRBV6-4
CASSENGETQYF
TGTGCCAGCAGTGAAAACGGAGAGACCCAGTACTTC
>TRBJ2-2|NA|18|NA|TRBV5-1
CASSPVFRGGINTGELFF
TGCGCCAGCAGCCCAGTTTTCAGGGGCGGGATAAACACCGGGGAGCTGTTTTTT
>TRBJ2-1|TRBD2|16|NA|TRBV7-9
CASSLPLAGQDNEQFF
TGTGCCAGCAGCTTACCTCTAGCGGGCCAAGACAATGAGCAGTTCTTC
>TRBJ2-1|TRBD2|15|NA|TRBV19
CASSGLAAAYNEQFF
TGTGCCAGTTCGGGACTAGCGGCGGCCTACAATGAGCAGTTCTTC
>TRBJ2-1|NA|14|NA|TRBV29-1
CSAAGTVSNNEQFF
TGCAGCGCCGCCGGGACGGTTTCCAACAATGAGCAGTTCTTC
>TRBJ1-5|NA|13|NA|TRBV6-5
CASNPGRNQPQHF
TGTGCCAGCAATCCAGGGCGGAATCAGCCCCAGCATTTT
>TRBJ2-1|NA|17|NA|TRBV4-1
CASSQDRTVGSYNEQFF
TGCGCCAGCAGCCAAGATAGGACAGTAGGATCCTACAATGAGCAGTTCTTC
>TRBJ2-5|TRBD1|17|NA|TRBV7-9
CASSTLLQGGLRETQYF
TGTGCCAGCAGCACTCTTTTACAGGGGGGTTTACGTGAGACCCAGTACTTC
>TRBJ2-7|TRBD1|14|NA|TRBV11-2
CASSSSGTGAEQYF
TGTGCCAGCAGCTCATCCGGGACAGGGGCCGAGCAGTACTTC
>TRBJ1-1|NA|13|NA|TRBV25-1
CASSEGVKTEAFF
TGTGCCAGCAGTGAAGGGGTAAAAACTGAAGCTTTCTTT
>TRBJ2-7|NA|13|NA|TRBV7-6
CASSSGLVYEQYF
TGTGCCAGCAGCTCCGGACTTGTCTACGAGCAGTACTTC
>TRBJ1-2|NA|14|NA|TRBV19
CASTETGGGHGYTF
TGTGCCAGTACCGAAACAGGAGGGGGGCATGGCTACACCTTC
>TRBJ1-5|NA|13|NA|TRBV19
CASSTGRNQPQHF
TGTGCCAGTAGTACTGGGCGCAATCAGCCCCAGCATTTT
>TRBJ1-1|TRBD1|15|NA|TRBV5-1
CASSLTGQGNTEAFF
TGCGCCAGCAGCCTGACGGGACAGGGGAACACTGAAGCTTTCTTT
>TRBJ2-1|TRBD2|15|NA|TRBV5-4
CASSLEGLAGVEQFF
TGTGCCAGCAGCTTGGAAGGACTAGCGGGAGTAGAGCAGTTCTTC
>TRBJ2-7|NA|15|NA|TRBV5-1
CASRPPGRGQYEQYF
TGCGCCAGCAGGCCTCCCGGGAGGGGGCAGTACGAGCAGTACTTC
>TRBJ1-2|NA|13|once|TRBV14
CASNTGAGDGYTF
TGTGCCAGCAACACCGGGGCAGGGGATGGCTACACCTTC
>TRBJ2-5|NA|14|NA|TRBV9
CASSVWASQETQYF
TGTGCCAGCAGTGTATGGGCTTCACAAGAGACCCAGTACTTC
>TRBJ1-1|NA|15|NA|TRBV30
CAWSVPPPWDTEAFF
TGTGCCTGGAGTGTACCCCCCCCCTGGGACACTGAAGCTTTCTTT
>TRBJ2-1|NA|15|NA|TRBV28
CASSPRIGSYNEQFF
TGTGCCAGCAGTCCGAGGATTGGTTCCTACAATGAGCAGTTCTTC
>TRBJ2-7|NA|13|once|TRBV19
CASSPRGSYEQYF
TGTGCCAGTAGTCCCAGGGGCTCCTACGAGCAGTACTTC
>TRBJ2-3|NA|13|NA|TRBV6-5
CASSGLSTDTQYF
TGTGCCAGCAGTGGCTTGAGCACAGATACGCAGTATTTT
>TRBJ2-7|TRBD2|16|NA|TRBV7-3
CASSSDGTSALREQYF
TGTGCCAGCAGCTCGGATGGGACTAGCGCTCTACGCGAGCAGTACTTC
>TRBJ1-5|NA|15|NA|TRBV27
CASSLTAGEYQPQHF
TGTGCCAGCAGTCTTACTGCAGGGGAATATCAGCCCCAGCATTTT
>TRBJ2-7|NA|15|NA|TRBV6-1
CASSEAQGPSYEQYF
TGTGCCAGCAGTGAAGCGCAGGGACCCTCCTACGAGCAGTACTTC